This T cell receptor beta chain was identified in a study of shared clonotypes between healthy human individuals. Repertoires were generated with immunoSEQ multiplex PCR, while TCRdb's copy carries only in-frame clones and drops some. Among roughly 1,000,000 clones listed, 75% to 85% were seen once. CDR1 and CDR2 from the germline V gene are LNHDA and SQIVND (reference sequence). Trimming took off 7 bases at V and 8 bases at J, with 17 bases between the two ends. The CDR3 consists of 13 residues. This sequence originates from a young man in good health. Some clones in this sample may be carry-over from other donors' samples. The specimen sequenced was memory CD4+ T cells from PBMCs. Subset in this sample: CD45RA-negative fraction. The genes are TRBV19 and TRBJ1-2, with D perhaps TRBD1 (5 bases). CDR3 nucleotide sequence: TGTGCCAGTACCCCCTGGGGCCTGAGGGGCTACACCTTC. This translates into CASTPWGLRGYTF.